Listed here is a single T cell receptor (beta chain). As yet, its antigen is unknown. Investigators produced naive CD8 libraries from around 20,000 to 1,000,000 sorted cells, drawing on 10%, 30% or 50% RNA. Library preparation followed earlier protocols using designated TCR primers. Each CDR3 protein gets one entry after TCRdb re-called the PCR reads with MiXCR. The profile covers approximately 90,000 distinct CDR3 sequences, with around a fifth appearing a single time and approximately 1% taken by the ten largest. The data are from a study of molecular identifiers for immune sequencing clone quantification. Looking at the study overall: Five aliquots were made in replicates from the RNA of roughly 20,000 or 100,000 naive CD8 cells, and four were sequenced. Points from the study as a whole: Detecting spiked Jurkat TCR RNA from one cell among around 950,000 naive cells was reportedly possible.

Germline V gene lookup returns CDR1 MNHEY and CDR2 SVGAGI. Trimming removed 0 bases from V and 3 bases from J; junction bases left unmatched: 3. The CDR3 extends over 16 amino acids. The specimen was naive CD8+ T cells from blood, with Jurkat cell RNA spiked in. This sample's subset: FACS-sorted CD8+CD4-CCR7+CD45RA+ naive T cells. The chain has TRBV6-5 and TRBJ2-7; TRBD2 matches 12 bases. This clonotype was obtained from a human donor in good health. Some libraries in this study had Jurkat cell RNA spiked in. CDR3: CASSYSRTSGNYEQYF. In DNA form, the CDR3 reads TGTGCCAGCAGTTACTCCCGGACTAGCGGGAACTACGAGCAGTACTTC.